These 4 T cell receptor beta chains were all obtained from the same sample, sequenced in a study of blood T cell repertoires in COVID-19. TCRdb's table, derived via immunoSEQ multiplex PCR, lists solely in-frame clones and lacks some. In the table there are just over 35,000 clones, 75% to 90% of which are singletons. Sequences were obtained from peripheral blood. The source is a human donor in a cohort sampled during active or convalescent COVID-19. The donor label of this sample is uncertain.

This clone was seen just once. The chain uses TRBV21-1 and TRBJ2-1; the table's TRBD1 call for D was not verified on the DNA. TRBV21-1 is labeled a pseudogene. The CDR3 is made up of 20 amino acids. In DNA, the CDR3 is TGTGCCAGCAGCAAAAACCTGATTCCCCAAACGGGACAGCCGTTCAATGAGCAGTTCTTC. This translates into CASSKNLIPQTGQPFNEQFF.

The CDR3 DNA reads TGTGCCAGCAGCCATGGGACTTTTGCACACCATACGCAGTATTTT. This encodes CASSHGTFAHHTQYF. The V and J genes are TRBV5-8 and TRBJ2-3, with D possibly TRBD2 on 6 matching bases. The CDR3 is 15 residues long. V lost 4 bases, J lost 7 bases, and 19 bases lay in between. The germline gives CDR1 SGHTS, CDR2 YDEGEE.

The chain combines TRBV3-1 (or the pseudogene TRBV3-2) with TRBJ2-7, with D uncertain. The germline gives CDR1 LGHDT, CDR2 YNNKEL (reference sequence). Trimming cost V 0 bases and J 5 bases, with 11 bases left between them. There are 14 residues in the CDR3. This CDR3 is CASSQELLPHEQYF. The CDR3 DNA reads TGTGCCAGCAGCCAAGAACTGCTGCCTCACGAGCAGTACTTC.

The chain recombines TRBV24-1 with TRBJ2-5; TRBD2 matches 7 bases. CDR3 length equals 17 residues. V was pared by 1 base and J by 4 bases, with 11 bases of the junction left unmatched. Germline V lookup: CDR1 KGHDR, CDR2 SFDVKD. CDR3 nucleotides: TGTGCCACCAGTGATTTAGGCGGGACTACGGGCCCAGAGACCCAGTACTTC. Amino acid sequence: CATSDLGGTTGPETQYF.